This TCR beta chain was profiled in a study of spatial heterogeneity in lung cancer. Study-level information: Beta-chain sequences consistently outnumbered alpha-chain sequences in detection. More than 8.5 raw reads, on average, carried each unique TCR and UMI combination.

Carried by each TCR cDNA molecule was a unique molecular identifier. TCRdb reprocessed the 5' RACE reads via MiXCR and lists one record per CDR3 protein. The table includes about 48,000 distinct CDR3 sequences, approximately 5% detected once. The time point here: sample taken at primary tumor resection. The study sequenced unsorted whole RNA from tumor, nontumor lung or frozen PBMC. This clonotype occurred many times. The clonotype originates from a male donor with early-stage non-small cell lung cancer. The sample was PBMCs, taken at surgery.

The CDR3 sequence: CASSTRPGNTEAFF. CDR3 coding DNA: TGTGCCAGCAGCACCAGACCAGGGAACACTGAAGCTTTCTTT. The rearrangement joins TRBV3-1 to TRBJ1-1; D remains ambiguous. The CDR3 loop spans 14 amino acids. Germline V lookup: CDR1 LGHDT, CDR2 YNNKEL (reference sequence). Trimming took 5 bases from V and 1 from J, leaving 11 bases between them.